The rows below give T cell receptor beta chains drawn from one sample of a study of shared T cell receptors in the human thymus. Produced via immunoSEQ multiplex PCR; TCRdb's table is partial and in-frame only. Here the sample spans some 700,000 clones, over 75% being singletons. The data also belong to a second study, concerning human thymus T cells.

The source material was thymocytes. All receptors come from a girl under three years old with a congenital heart defect. Both conserved end residues are part of each CDR3. D genes are given only for firm matches. Only part of the rows carry a size: once, few, many, or a class if the clone is expanded.

j_call	cdr3_length	d_call	clone_size	v_call	cdr3_aa	cdr3_nt
TRBJ2-5	14	TRBD2	NA	TRBV29-1	CSVERGGFQETQYF	TGCAGCGTTGAACGGGGGGGGTTCCAAGAGACCCAGTACTTC
TRBJ1-5	14	NA	NA	TRBV5-8	CASSLDRDNQPQHF	TGTGCCAGCAGCCTAGACAGAGACAATCAGCCCCAGCATTTT
TRBJ1-2	13	TRBD1	NA	TRBV9	CASSDRGDYGYTF	TGTGCCAGCAGCGACAGGGGCGACTATGGCTACACCTTC
TRBJ1-6	12	NA	NA	TRBV2	CASRQDSSPLHF	TGTGCCAGCAGACAGGACAGTTCACCCCTCCACTTT
TRBJ2-7	14	NA	NA	TRBV7-2	CASSLGLPQNEQYF	TGTGCCAGCAGCCTCGGACTACCCCAAAACGAGCAGTACTTC
TRBJ1-1	15	TRBD1	NA	TRBV2	CASSAKLDRYTEAFF	TGTGCCAGCAGCGCAAAGCTGGACAGGTACACTGAAGCTTTCTTT
TRBJ1-6	17	TRBD1	NA	TRBV5-6	CASSHVTGRIGDSPLHF	TGTGCCAGCAGTCACGTGACAGGGAGGATTGGTGATTCACCCCTCCACTTT
TRBJ2-3	14	TRBD1	NA	TRBV19	CASSGQEPTDTQYF	TGTGCCAGTTCTGGACAGGAGCCCACAGATACGCAGTATTTT
TRBJ1-2	13	TRBD1	NA	TRBV5-1	CASSRDRDHGYTF	TGCGCCAGCAGCCGCGACAGGGATCATGGCTACACCTTC
TRBJ1-2	15	TRBD1	few	TRBV27	CASRDTGGELRGYTF	TGTGCCAGCAGAGACACAGGGGGCGAATTGCGTGGCTACACCTTC
TRBJ1-6	14	NA	NA	TRBV28	CASHTGTSNSPLHF	TGTGCCAGCCACACAGGAACTTCCAATTCACCCCTCCACTTT
TRBJ1-5	13	TRBD1	NA	TRBV6-1	CATKQGFVQPQHF	TGTGCCACCAAACAGGGGTTTGTTCAGCCCCAGCATTTT
TRBJ2-2	15	NA	NA	TRBV30	CAWSDRTLGTGELFF	TGTGCCTGGAGTGACAGGACGTTGGGGACCGGGGAGCTGTTTTTT
TRBJ1-4	15	TRBD1	NA	TRBV4-1	CASSHRTGVNEKLFF	TGCGCCAGCAGCCATAGGACAGGGGTTAATGAAAAACTGTTTTTT
TRBJ1-6	21	NA	once	TRBV15	CATSRDRGPPGPRSYNSPLHF	TGTGCCACCAGCAGAGATCGAGGGCCTCCGGGCCCCAGGTCCTATAATTCACCCCTCCACTTT
TRBJ2-7	11	NA	NA	TRBV10-2	CASRDSYEQYF	TGCGCCAGCAGGGACAGCTACGAGCAGTACTTC
TRBJ1-6	21	TRBD1	NA	TRBV6-1	CASSEACRDRGREGLHSPLHF	TGTGCCAGCAGTGAAGCTTGTCGGGACAGGGGGCGCGAAGGTCTTCATTCACCCCTCCACTTT
TRBJ2-6	18	TRBD1	NA	TRBV28	CASSLSGTGDSGANVLTF	TGTGCCAGCAGTCTGTCCGGGACAGGGGACTCTGGGGCCAACGTCCTGACTTTC
TRBJ1-2	15	NA	NA	TRBV9	CASSPHLGENYGYTF	TGTGCCAGCAGCCCGCATTTAGGGGAAAACTATGGCTACACCTTC
TRBJ2-7	17	TRBD2	few	TRBV4-3	CASSQGVAGPNSYEQYF	TGCGCCAGCAGCCAAGGAGTAGCGGGACCCAACTCCTACGAGCAGTACTTC
TRBJ1-5	19	NA	once	TRBV7-8	CASSPSRATPYYSNQPQHF	TGTGCCAGCAGCCCGAGCAGGGCGACACCCTATTATAGCAATCAGCCCCAGCATTTT
TRBJ2-4	15	TRBD2	NA	TRBV14	CASSHGLAGKDIQYF	TGTGCCAGCAGCCATGGACTAGCGGGGAAGGACATTCAGTACTTC
TRBJ1-1	13	NA	NA	TRBV29-1	CSVVSGAVTGAFF	TGCAGCGTTGTTTCAGGGGCCGTCACGGGCGCTTTCTTT
TRBJ1-1	16	NA	few	TRBV25-1	CASRNTARGSSTEAFF	TGTGCCAGCAGGAATACCGCCCGGGGGAGTTCGACTGAAGCTTTCTTT
TRBJ1-2	13	NA	NA	TRBV7-6	CASSLAGEEGYTF	TGTGCCAGCAGCTTAGCAGGGGAGGAGGGCTACACCTTC
TRBJ1-3	17	TRBD1	NA	TRBV5-1	CASSPLTGASSGNTIYF	TGCGCCAGCAGCCCTTTGACAGGGGCTAGCTCTGGAAACACCATATATTTT
TRBJ1-2	15	NA	NA	TRBV5-1	CASSLTREGGDGYTF	TGCGCCAGCAGCTTGACCCGCGAAGGGGGGGATGGCTACACCTTC
TRBJ2-2	15	NA	once	TRBV14	CASSQDGLNTGELFF	TGTGCCAGCAGCCAAGATGGGCTGAACACCGGGGAGCTGTTTTTT
TRBJ1-5	13	NA	NA	TRBV9	CASSVRGNQPQHF	TGTGCCAGCAGCGTACGGGGCAATCAGCCCCAGCATTTT
TRBJ1-1	14	NA	NA	TRBV7-6	CASSLRDTSTAAFF	TGTGCCAGCAGCTTACGGGACACGTCAACCGCAGCTTTCTTT
TRBJ2-2	15	NA	NA	TRBV5-1	CASSWGTSNTGELFF	TGCGCCAGCAGCTGGGGGACTTCGAACACCGGGGAGCTGTTTTTT
TRBJ1-1	15	TRBD1	NA	TRBV5-6	CARLPGGGLDTEAFF	TGTGCCAGACTGCCAGGGGGCGGATTGGACACTGAAGCTTTCTTT
TRBJ2-2	16	NA	NA	TRBV11-3	CASSPRTEPNTGELFF	TGTGCCAGCAGCCCCCGGACAGAACCGAACACCGGGGAGCTGTTTTTT
TRBJ1-2	18	TRBD1	NA	TRBV18	CASSPPGRDRGFNYGYTF	TGTGCCAGCTCACCGCCGGGCCGGGACAGGGGTTTTAACTATGGCTACACCTTC
TRBJ2-3	19	TRBD1	NA	TRBV9	CASSRTGPDRPPAPNTQYF	TGTGCCAGCAGCAGGACAGGCCCGGACCGACCCCCCGCACCAAATACGCAGTATTTT
TRBJ1-3	20	NA	NA	TRBV2	CASSETSHSWDTSSGNTIYF	TGTGCCAGCAGCGAGACCTCCCATTCGTGGGACACGAGCTCTGGAAACACCATATATTTT
TRBJ1-5	17	TRBD1	NA	TRBV28	CASSFGHRDRDNQPQHF	TGTGCCAGCAGTTTCGGGCACCGGGACAGAGACAATCAGCCCCAGCATTTT
TRBJ1-1	12	TRBD1	few	TRBV14	CASSQRTGAAFF	TGTGCCAGCAGCCAACGGACAGGGGCAGCTTTCTTT
TRBJ2-7	11	TRBD1	NA	TRBV2	CARGQGSEQYF	TGTGCCAGGGGACAGGGGAGCGAGCAGTACTTC
TRBJ1-1	17	NA	NA	TRBV7-4	CASSFFSWRADTTEAFF	TGTGCCAGCAGCTTTTTCTCCTGGCGGGCGGATACTACTGAAGCTTTCTTT